This T cell receptor (beta chain) is from a study of blood T cell repertoires in COVID-19. Overall study context: T cells, B-cell-depleted T cells, or PBMCs provided the cDNA or gDNA that served as material.

In the original workflow: Amplification of reference gene primers was used by the study to estimate nucleated cell counts. Assay used: immunoSEQ multiplex PCR; TCRdb lists only in-frame clones, some missing. V, J and clone size derive from that table, while D and trimming were established from the DNA sequence. The table records about 350,000 clones, approximately 86% of them present only once. The receptor was derived from a woman aged 55 to 70 with COVID-19, enrolled during active disease. Sequenced sample: peripheral blood.

The CDR3 sequence: CAYWVAHAPPTNEKLFF. The CDR3, as DNA: TGTGCCTACTGGGTAGCTCACGCTCCCCCAACTAATGAAAAACTGTTTTTT. The rearrangement links TRBV30 to TRBJ1-4, with D unclear. The germline V gene encodes CDR1 GTSNPN and CDR2 SVGIG (reference sequence). V gave up 7 bases and J gave up 0 bases, with 21 bases separating them. The CDR3 is 17 residues long.